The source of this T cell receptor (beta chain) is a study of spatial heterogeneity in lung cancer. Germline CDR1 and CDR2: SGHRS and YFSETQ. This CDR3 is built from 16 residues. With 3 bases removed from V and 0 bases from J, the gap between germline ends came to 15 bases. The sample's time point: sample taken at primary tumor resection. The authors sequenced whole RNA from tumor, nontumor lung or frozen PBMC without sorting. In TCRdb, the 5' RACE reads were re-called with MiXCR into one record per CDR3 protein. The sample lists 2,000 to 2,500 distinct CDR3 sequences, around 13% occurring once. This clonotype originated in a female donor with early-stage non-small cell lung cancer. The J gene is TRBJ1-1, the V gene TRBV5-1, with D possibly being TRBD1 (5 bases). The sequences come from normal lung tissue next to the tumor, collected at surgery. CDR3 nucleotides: TGCGCCAGCAGCTGGGGCCCACAGAGCATGAACACTGAAGCTTTCTTT. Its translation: CASSWGPQSMNTEAFF.